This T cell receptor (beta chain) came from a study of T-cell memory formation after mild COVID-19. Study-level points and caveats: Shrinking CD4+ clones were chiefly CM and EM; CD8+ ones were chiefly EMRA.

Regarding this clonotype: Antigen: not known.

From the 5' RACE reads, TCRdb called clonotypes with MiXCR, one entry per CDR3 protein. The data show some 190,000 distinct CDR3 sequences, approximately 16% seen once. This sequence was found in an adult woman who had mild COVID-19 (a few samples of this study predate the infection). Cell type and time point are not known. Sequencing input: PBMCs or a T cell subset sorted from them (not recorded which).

CDR3 DNA sequence: TGTGCCTGGAGTGTATCGGGACAGGGGAGGGAGACCCAGTACTTC. Translation: CAWSVSGQGRETQYF. The chain joins TRBV30 to TRBJ2-5; 10 bases are a match to TRBD1. Trimming at V came to 0 bases and at J to 5 bases, leaving 6 bases not matched to a gene. The CDR3 length is 15 residues. Looked up from germline, CDR1 is GTSNPN and CDR2 is SVGIG (reference sequence).